This T cell receptor (beta chain) came from a study of T cell responses to AZD1222 COVID-19 vaccine. Trimming pared 5 bases from V and 2 bases from J, leaving 15 bases between. The CDR3 is 16 residues long. Germline lookup yields CDR1 SEHNR and CDR2 FQNEAQ (reference sequence). The assay was immunoSEQ multiplex PCR, and TCRdb's table has in-frame clones only and misses some. The repertoire holds around 46,000 clones, with roughly 90% as singletons. The sample was peripheral blood, taken 28 days after the second AZD1222 dose. This clonotype was obtained from an adult who received the AZD1222 COVID-19 vaccine. The chain joins TRBV7-9 to TRBJ2-2; D is perhaps TRBD1 or TRBD2 (5 bases each). In DNA, the CDR3 is TGTGCCAGCAGCCATGGGACGGACACTAACACCGGGGAGCTGTTTTTT. This gives the protein CASSHGTDTNTGELFF.